These 6 T cell receptor beta chains were sequenced from one sample in a study of human T cells and chemical hapten exposure. Time point indicated: pre-sensitization, week 0. Stated treatment: therapeutic diphenylcyclopropenone sensitization with weekly scalp DPC. TCRdb fed the RACE reads into MiXCR, producing one record per CDR3 protein. The sample lists tens of thousands of distinct CDR3 sequences; roughly 9.9% were seen once. Source: whole blood, taken in connection with sensitization to the hapten diphenylcyclopropenone (DPC). These receptor sequences come from a woman between 35 and 50 years old with alopecia areata. Some clones in this sample may be carry-over from other donors' samples.

This sequence joins TRBV2 and TRBJ2-2; TRBD1 aligns across 8 bases. Germline CDR1 and CDR2: SNHLY and FYNNEI. J was trimmed by 5 bases and V by 6 bases; bases with no gene match: 8. CDR3 length equals 15 residues. The CDR3 is CASRLDRAQTGELFF. In nucleotides, the CDR3 is TGTGCCAGCAGACTGGACAGGGCCCAGACCGGGGAGCTGTTTTTT.

As for this clonotype: A single base separates this from a much larger clone, so it may be a read error. CDR3 sequence (DNA): TGTGCCAGCATTTTACATAGTCAGGCGAACACTGAAGCTTTCTTT. Amino acid sequence: CASILHSQANTEAFF. The chain links TRBV12-3 or TRBV12-4 to TRBJ1-1; unclear D gene. The CDR3 runs to 15 residues.

Ten or more counts support this clonotype. The V call is TRBV9, the J call TRBJ2-2, with D tentatively TRBD2 (6 bases). Trimming removed 5 bases at V and 0 bases at J, with 11 bases between. This CDR3 comprises 15 residues. Germline V lookup: CDR1 SGDLS, CDR2 YYNGEE. The CDR3 DNA is TGTGCCAGCAGGGCCGGGGGAGCGAACACCGGGGAGCTGTTTTTT. This encodes CASRAGGANTGELFF.

This clonotype was seen at least ten times. J is TRBJ2-3 and V is TRBV28; 7 bases agree with TRBD1. The germline gives CDR1 MDHEN, CDR2 SYDVKM. Losses at the gene ends were 2 bases for V and 6 bases for J; bases not matched to a gene: 5. The CDR3 loop spans 14 amino acids. CDR3 DNA: TGTGCCAGCAGTTTAGAGGGGGCTCAGGATACGCAGTATTTT. Encoded protein: CASSLEGAQDTQYF.

This clonotype has at least ten counts. The V gene is TRBV5-1, the J gene TRBJ2-1; no firm D call. This CDR3 comprises 12 residues. Trimming took off 7 bases at V and 5 bases at J, with 10 bases between the two ends. The germline V gene has CDR1 SGHRS and CDR2 YFSETQ. The DNA of the CDR3 is TGCGCCAGCGGTCTAGACAACAATGAGCAGTTCTTC. Protein product: CASGLDNNEQFF.

V usage is TRBV12-3 or TRBV12-4 and J usage is TRBJ1-2; D call uncertain. The V end was cut by 1 base, the J end by 5 bases, with 8 bases between. The CDR3 extends over 13 amino acids. CDR3 protein: CASSLGRGYGYTF. The CDR3 nucleotides read TGTGCCAGCAGTTTAGGACGGGGTTATGGCTACACCTTC.